This TCR beta chain was sequenced in a study of blood T cell repertoires in COVID-19. Profiled with immunoSEQ multiplex PCR; TCRdb holds only in-frame clones, not every one. The table lists approximately 210,000 clones, less than 85% of them singletons. This CDR3 comprises 15 residues. V lost 4 bases, J lost 0 bases, and 14 bases lay in between. Germline-derived CDR1 and CDR2 are SQVTM and ANQGSEA. This sequence joins TRBV29-1 and TRBJ2-3; D call uncertain. The receptor comes from a woman in her seventies with active or convalescent COVID-19. Sequencing was done on a sample of peripheral blood. This chain's CDR3 is CSVAGQQTSTDTQYF. DNA for the CDR3: TGCAGCGTTGCGGGTCAGCAAACTAGCACAGATACGCAGTATTTT.